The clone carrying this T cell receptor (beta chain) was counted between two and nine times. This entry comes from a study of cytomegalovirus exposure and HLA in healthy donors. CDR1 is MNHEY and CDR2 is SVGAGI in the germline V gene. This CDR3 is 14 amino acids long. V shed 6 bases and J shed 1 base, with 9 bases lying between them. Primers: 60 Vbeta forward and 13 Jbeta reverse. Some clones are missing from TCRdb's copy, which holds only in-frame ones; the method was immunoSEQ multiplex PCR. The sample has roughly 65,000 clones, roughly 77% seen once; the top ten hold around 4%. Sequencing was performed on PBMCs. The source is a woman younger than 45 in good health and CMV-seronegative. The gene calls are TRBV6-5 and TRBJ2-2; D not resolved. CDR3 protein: CASRAPGNTGELFF. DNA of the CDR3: TGTGCCAGCAGAGCACCGGGGAACACCGGGGAGCTGTTTTTT.